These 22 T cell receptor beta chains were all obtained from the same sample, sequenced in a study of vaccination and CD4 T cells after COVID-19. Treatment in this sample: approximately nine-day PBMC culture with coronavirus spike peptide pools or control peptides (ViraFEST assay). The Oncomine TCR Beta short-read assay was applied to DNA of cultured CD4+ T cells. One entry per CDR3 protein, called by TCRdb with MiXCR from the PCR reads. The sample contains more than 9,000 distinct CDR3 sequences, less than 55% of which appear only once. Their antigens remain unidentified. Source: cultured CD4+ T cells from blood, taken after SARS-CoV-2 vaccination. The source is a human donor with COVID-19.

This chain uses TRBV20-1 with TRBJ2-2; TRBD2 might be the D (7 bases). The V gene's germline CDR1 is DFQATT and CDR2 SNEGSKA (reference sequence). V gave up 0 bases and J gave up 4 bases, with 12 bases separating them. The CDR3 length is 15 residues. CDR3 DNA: TGCAGTGCTAGAGAGGAGGGAGGGGGCACCGGGGAGCTGTTTTTT. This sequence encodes CSAREEGGGTGELFF.

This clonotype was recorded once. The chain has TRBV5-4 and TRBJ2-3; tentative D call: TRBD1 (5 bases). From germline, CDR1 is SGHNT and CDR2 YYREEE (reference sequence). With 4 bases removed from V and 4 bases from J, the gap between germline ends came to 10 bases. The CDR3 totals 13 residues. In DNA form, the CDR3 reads TGTGCCAGCAGCCTTGCAGGGTCAGATACGCAGTATTTT. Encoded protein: CASSLAGSDTQYF.

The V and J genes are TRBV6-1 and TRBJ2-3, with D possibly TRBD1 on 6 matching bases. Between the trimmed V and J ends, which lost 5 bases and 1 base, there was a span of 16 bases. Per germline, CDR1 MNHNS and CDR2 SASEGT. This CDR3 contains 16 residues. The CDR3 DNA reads TGTGCCAGCAGTATGGGTTCAGGGGCCGGCACAGATACGCAGTATTTT. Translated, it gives CASSMGSGAGTDTQYF.

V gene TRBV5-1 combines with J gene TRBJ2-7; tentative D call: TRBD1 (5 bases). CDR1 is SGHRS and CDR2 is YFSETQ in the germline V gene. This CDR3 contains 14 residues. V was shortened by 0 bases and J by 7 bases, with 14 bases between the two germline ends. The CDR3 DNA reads TGCGCCAGCAGCTTGGTGGGTGGGGCTGGGGAGCAGTACTTC. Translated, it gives CASSLVGGAGEQYF.

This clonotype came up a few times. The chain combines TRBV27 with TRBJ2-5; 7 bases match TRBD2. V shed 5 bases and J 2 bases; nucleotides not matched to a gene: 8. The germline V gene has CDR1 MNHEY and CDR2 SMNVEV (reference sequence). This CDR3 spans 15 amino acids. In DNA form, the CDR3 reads TGTGCCAGCAGTAAAGGACTAGTGGGTCAAGAGACCCAGTACTTC. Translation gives CASSKGLVGQETQYF.

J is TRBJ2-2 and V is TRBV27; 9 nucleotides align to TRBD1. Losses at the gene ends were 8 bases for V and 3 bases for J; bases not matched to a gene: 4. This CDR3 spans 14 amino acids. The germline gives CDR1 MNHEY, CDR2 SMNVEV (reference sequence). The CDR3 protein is CASHTGGYTGELFF. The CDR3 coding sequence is TGTGCCAGCCATACAGGGGGCTACACCGGGGAGCTGTTTTTT.

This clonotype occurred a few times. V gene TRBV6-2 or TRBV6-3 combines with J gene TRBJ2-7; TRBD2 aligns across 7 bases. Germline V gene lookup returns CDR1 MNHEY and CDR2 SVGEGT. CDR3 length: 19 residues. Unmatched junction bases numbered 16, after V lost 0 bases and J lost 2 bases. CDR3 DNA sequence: TGTGCCAGCAGTTACTCTGCCCAAACGTCAGGACTAGGGGCCTACGAGCAGTACTTC. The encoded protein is CASSYSAQTSGLGAYEQYF.

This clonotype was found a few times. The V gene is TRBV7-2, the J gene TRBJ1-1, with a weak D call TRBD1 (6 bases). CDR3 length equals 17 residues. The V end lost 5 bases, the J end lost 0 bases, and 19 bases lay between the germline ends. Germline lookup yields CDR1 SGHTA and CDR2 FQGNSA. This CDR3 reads CASSPQGTIGVNTEAFF. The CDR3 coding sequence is TGTGCCAGCAGCCCACAGGGCACTATCGGGGTGAACACTGAAGCTTTCTTT.

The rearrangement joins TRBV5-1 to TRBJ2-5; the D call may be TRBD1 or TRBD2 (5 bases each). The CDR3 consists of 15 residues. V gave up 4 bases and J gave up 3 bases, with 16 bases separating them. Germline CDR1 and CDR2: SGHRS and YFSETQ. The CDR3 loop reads CASSIDGTAEETQYF. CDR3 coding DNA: TGCGCCAGCAGCATAGACGGGACGGCCGAAGAGACCCAGTACTTC.

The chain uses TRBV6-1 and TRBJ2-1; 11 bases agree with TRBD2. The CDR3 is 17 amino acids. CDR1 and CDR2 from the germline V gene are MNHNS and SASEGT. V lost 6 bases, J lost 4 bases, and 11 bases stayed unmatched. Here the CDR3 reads CASSPRLAGRQYNEQFF. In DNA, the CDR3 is TGTGCCAGCAGCCCCCGACTAGCGGGGCGTCAGTACAATGAGCAGTTCTTC.

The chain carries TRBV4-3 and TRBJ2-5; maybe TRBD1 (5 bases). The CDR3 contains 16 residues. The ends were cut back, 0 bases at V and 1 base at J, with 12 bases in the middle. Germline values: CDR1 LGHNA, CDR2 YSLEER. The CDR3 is CASSQDSTGSQETQYF. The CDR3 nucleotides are TGCGCCAGCAGCCAAGATAGCACAGGTTCCCAAGAGACCCAGTACTTC.

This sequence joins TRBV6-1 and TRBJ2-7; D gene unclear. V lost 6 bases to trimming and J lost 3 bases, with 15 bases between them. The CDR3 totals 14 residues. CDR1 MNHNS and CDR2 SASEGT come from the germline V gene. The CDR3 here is CASSLGSQVYEQYF. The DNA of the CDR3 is TGTGCCAGCAGCTTAGGTTCGCAGGTCTACGAGCAGTACTTC.

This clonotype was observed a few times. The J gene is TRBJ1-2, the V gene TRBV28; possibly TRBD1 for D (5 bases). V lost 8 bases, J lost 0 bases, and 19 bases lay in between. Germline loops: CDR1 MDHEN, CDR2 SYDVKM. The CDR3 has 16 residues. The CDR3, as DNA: TGTGCCAGCGGACTGGGGGGAGCGGGTTCTAACTATGGCTACACCTTC. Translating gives CASGLGGAGSNYGYTF.

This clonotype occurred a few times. The CDR3 nucleotides read TGTGCCAGCGAGACACCGAATTCACCCCTCCACTTT. As protein: CASETPNSPLHF. V usage is TRBV2 and J usage is TRBJ1-6; D unclear. The CDR3 is made up of 12 amino acids. V lost 8 bases and J lost 7, with 9 bases in between. The germline V gene has CDR1 SNHLY and CDR2 FYNNEI.

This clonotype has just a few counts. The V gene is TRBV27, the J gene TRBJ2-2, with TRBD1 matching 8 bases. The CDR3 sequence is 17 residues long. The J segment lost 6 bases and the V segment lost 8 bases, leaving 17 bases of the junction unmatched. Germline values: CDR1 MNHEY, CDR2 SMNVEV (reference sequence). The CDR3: CASRQAQGAGGSGELFF. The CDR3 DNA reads TGTGCCAGCCGTCAAGCCCAGGGGGCAGGGGGATCCGGGGAGCTGTTTTTT.

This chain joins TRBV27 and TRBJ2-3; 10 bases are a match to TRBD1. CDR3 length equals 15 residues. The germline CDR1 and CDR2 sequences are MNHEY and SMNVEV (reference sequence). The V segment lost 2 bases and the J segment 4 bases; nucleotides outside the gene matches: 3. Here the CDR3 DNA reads TGTGCCAGCAGTTTAAGGGACAGGGGCGCAGATACGCAGTATTTT. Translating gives CASSLRDRGADTQYF.

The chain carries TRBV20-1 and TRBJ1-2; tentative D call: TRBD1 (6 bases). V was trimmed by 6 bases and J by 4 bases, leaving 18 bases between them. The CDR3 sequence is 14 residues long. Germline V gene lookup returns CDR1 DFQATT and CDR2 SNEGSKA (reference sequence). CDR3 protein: CSAPPPGEGYGYTF. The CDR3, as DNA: TGCAGTGCCCCACCCCCAGGGGAGGGCTATGGCTACACCTTC.

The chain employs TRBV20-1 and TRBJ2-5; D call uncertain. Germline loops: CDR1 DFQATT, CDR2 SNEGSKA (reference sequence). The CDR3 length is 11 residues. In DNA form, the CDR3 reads TGCAGCAGGCGGTACCAAGAGACCCAGTACTTC. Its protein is CSRRYQETQYF.

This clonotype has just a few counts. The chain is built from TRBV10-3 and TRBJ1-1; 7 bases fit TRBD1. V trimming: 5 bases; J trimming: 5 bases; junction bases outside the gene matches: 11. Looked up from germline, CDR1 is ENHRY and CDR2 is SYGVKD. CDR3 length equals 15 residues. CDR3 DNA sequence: TGTGCCATCAGTAACCCAGACAGGGTAGGAACTGAAGCTTTCTTT. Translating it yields CAISNPDRVGTEAFF.

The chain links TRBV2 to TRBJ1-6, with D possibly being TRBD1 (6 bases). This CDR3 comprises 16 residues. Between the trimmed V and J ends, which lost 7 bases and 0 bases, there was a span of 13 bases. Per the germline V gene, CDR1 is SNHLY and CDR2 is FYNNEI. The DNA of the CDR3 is TGTGCCAGCATTAAGGACAGCAGCTCCTATAATTCACCCCTCCACTTT. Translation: CASIKDSSSYNSPLHF.

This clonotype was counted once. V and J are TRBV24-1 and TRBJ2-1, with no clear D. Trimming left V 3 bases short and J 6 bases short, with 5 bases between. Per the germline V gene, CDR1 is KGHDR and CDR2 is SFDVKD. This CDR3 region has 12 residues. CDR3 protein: CATSDRGNEQFF. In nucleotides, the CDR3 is TGTGCCACCAGTGATAGAGGCAATGAGCAGTTCTTC.

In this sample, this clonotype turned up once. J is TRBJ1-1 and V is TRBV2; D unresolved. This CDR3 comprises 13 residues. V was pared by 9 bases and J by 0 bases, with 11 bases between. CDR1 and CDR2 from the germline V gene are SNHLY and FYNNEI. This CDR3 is CASSVIMNTEAFF. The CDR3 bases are TGTGCCAGTTCGGTGATCATGAACACTGAAGCTTTCTTT.